Sequencing of this TCR beta chain was carried out in a study of blood T cell repertoires in COVID-19. Profiling relied on immunoSEQ multiplex PCR, and the TCRdb table lists in-frame clones only, not all of them. The profile shows some 460,000 clones, 87% of them singletons. Per the germline V gene, CDR1 is KGHSH and CDR2 is LQKENI. V shed 2 bases and J shed 4 bases, with 14 bases lying between them. This CDR3 is built from 15 residues. The TCR sequence derives from a woman aged 18-30 years with acute COVID-19. J is TRBJ1-1 and V is TRBV18; D is possibly TRBD1 (5 bases). The sequencing input was PBMCs or T cells enriched from blood (not recorded which). CDR3 nucleotides: TGTGCCAGCTCACCAATCGTCAGGGTGGTCACTGAAGCTTTCTTT. Translated: CASSPIVRVVTEAFF.